These T cell receptor beta chains were read from a single sample in a study of blood T cell repertoires in COVID-19. Measured with immunoSEQ multiplex PCR; TCRdb has only the in-frame clones, and not every one. This sample has around 500,000 clones, with around nine tenths found just once. The material sequenced was PBMCs or T cells enriched from blood (not recorded which). Receptor source: a woman aged 60-75 years who had recovered from COVID-19. The CDR3 runs from the conserved cysteine through the conserved F or W. Fields, in order: CDR3 protein, CDR3 DNA, clone size, CDR3 length, J gene, V gene, D gene. D genes are given only for firm matches. Expanded clones are given a class, and other clones once, few, many or no size at all.

CASSLQDYEQYF TGTGCCAGCAGCTTACAGGATTACGAGCAGTACTTC . 12 TRBJ2-7 TRBV7-9 .
CASSSTGGLNIQYF TGTGCCAGCAGCTCGACAGGGGGACTTAACATTCAGTACTTC . 14 TRBJ2-4 TRBV7-9 TRBD1
CASSQSAGASEQYF TGTGCCAGCAGCCAATCAGCGGGGGCGTCGGAGCAGTACTTC . 14 TRBJ2-7 TRBV3-1/TRBV3-2 TRBD2
CACGLDSSSGNTIYF TGTGCCTGCGGCCTCGACTCTAGCTCTGGAAACACCATATATTTT . 15 TRBJ1-3 TRBV6-5 .
CAISENRESNQPQHF TGTGCCATCAGTGAGAATAGGGAGAGCAATCAGCCCCAGCATTTT . 15 TRBJ1-5 TRBV10-3 .
CATSDSLGPSSGANVLTF TGTGCCACCAGTGATTCTTTGGGCCCAAGCTCTGGGGCCAACGTCCTGACTTTC . 18 TRBJ2-6 TRBV24-1 .
CASSLVGAVEQFF TGTGCCAGCAGCTTAGTGGGCGCAGTGGAGCAGTTCTTC . 13 TRBJ2-1 TRBV7-6 .
CASTGPGDEQYF TGTGCCAGCACTGGACCCGGGGACGAGCAGTACTTC . 12 TRBJ2-7 TRBV6-5 .
CASTSGWRGAFF TGTGCCAGCACTTCGGGGTGGCGTGGGGCTTTCTTT . 12 TRBJ1-1 TRBV6-5 .
CASSPDRAYEQYF TGTGCCAGCAGTCCCGACAGGGCCTACGAGCAGTACTTC once 13 TRBJ2-7 TRBV27 TRBD1
CASSYSGTISYGYTF TGTGCCAGCAGTTACTCCGGGACAATAAGCTATGGCTACACCTTC . 15 TRBJ1-2 TRBV6-5 .
CASSPKPGLAGGPSTDTQYF TGTGCCAGCTCACCTAAACCGGGACTAGCGGGGGGGCCCTCCACAGATACGCAGTATTTT . 20 TRBJ2-3 TRBV18 TRBD2
CASSMGGLGSLNTEAFF TGTGCCAGTAGTATGGGAGGGCTTGGGTCTTTGAACACTGAAGCTTTCTTT few 17 TRBJ1-1 TRBV19 .
CASSFNRGPPYEQYF TGTGCCAGTAGTTTCAACAGGGGGCCCCCCTACGAGCAGTACTTC few 15 TRBJ2-7 TRBV19 TRBD1
CASSLVSWRGLHGDTQYF TGTGCCAGCAGCTTAGTCTCCTGGCGGGGGCTGCATGGAGATACGCAGTATTTT . 18 TRBJ2-3 TRBV7-2 .
CASSRTRDYGYTF TGTGCCAGCAGCCGGACCAGGGACTATGGCTACACCTTC . 13 TRBJ1-2 TRBV2 .
CASSPGRTTYNEQFF TGCGCCAGCAGCCCTGGACGGACAACCTACAATGAGCAGTTCTTC . 15 TRBJ2-1 TRBV5-1 .
CASRPITGGRGYGYTF TGTGCCAGCAGACCCATTACGGGGGGGCGAGGGTATGGCTACACCTTC . 16 TRBJ1-2 TRBV2 .
CASSDLRTTDTQYF TGTGCCAGCAGTGATCTGAGGACTACGGATACGCAGTATTTT . 14 TRBJ2-3 TRBV2 .
CASSRFWTSGPYNEQFF TGCGCCAGCAGCCGATTTTGGACTAGCGGGCCCTACAATGAGCAGTTCTTC . 17 TRBJ2-1 TRBV4-1 TRBD2
CASSQHRTGGVEQFF TGTGCCAGCAGCCAACATAGGACAGGGGGAGTGGAGCAGTTCTTC . 15 TRBJ2-1 TRBV3-1/TRBV3-2 TRBD1
CASSTRTGSGGELFF TGCGCCAGCAGCACACGGACAGGTAGTGGCGGGGAGCTGTTTTTT many 15 TRBJ2-2 TRBV5-1 TRBD1
CSVQPRTGSDETQYF TGCAGCGTCCAACCCAGGACAGGGAGCGACGAGACCCAGTACTTC . 15 TRBJ2-5 TRBV29-1 TRBD1
CATSDSGQLNQPQHF TGTGCCACCAGTGACTCGGGACAGCTCAATCAGCCCCAGCATTTT . 15 TRBJ1-5 TRBV24-1 TRBD1
CASSFSRGREAFF TGTGCCAGCAGTTTCTCCAGGGGGCGCGAAGCTTTCTTT . 13 TRBJ1-1 TRBV6-2/TRBV6-3 TRBD1
CSARSQAHYTF TGCAGTGCTAGATCCCAGGCCCACTACACCTTC . 11 TRBJ1-2 TRBV20-1 .
CASSRQGDQPQHF TGTGCCAGCAGCAGACAGGGGGATCAGCCCCAGCATTTT . 13 TRBJ1-5 TRBV5-5 TRBD1
CASRGPGNTIYF TGTGCCAGCAGGGGGCCTGGAAACACCATATATTTT . 12 TRBJ1-3 TRBV12-3/TRBV12-4 .
CASSWATGGEETQYF TGCGCCAGCAGCTGGGCGACAGGGGGCGAGGAGACCCAGTACTTC . 15 TRBJ2-5 TRBV5-1 TRBD1
CASSPTQATNTGELFF TGTGCCAGCTCACCAACTCAGGCCACGAACACCGGGGAGCTGTTTTTT . 16 TRBJ2-2 TRBV18 .
CAWSVGQSTDTQYF TGTGCCTGGAGTGTGGGGCAAAGCACAGATACGCAGTATTTT . 14 TRBJ2-3 TRBV30 .
CASSQVGGRAGTDTQYF TGTGCCAGCAGCCAAGTCGGCGGGCGGGCAGGCACAGATACGCAGTATTTT . 17 TRBJ2-3 TRBV3-1/TRBV3-2 .
CASSLRTRRTGELFF TGTGCCAGCAGCTTGAGGACTAGGCGCACCGGGGAGCTGTTTTTT . 15 TRBJ2-2 TRBV7-9 TRBD2
CASSTTTSVQLRQFF TGTGCCAGCAGCACAACCACTAGCGTCCAACTGCGGCAGTTCTTC . 15 TRBJ2-1 TRBV11-3 TRBD2
CATSQGVANTEAFF TGTGCCACCAGCCAGGGGGTGGCGAACACTGAAGCTTTCTTT . 14 TRBJ1-1 TRBV2 TRBD1
CASSQETGGYRELFF TGCGCCAGCAGCCAAGAGACAGGGGGGTACCGGGAGCTGTTTTTT . 15 TRBJ2-2 TRBV4-1 TRBD1
CAISTGTGGGYGYTF TGTGCCATCAGTACCGGGACAGGGGGAGGGTATGGCTACACCTTC . 15 TRBJ1-2 TRBV10-3 TRBD1
CASRPGGRGGYTF TGTGCCAGCAGGCCGGGGGGCAGGGGTGGCTACACCTTC . 13 TRBJ1-2 TRBV12-3/TRBV12-4 .
CASSRTGNNQPQHF TGTGCCAGTAGTAGGACAGGGAACAATCAGCCCCAGCATTTT . 14 TRBJ1-5 TRBV19 TRBD1
CASSLGGRFYGYTF TGTGCCAGCAGCTTAGGGGGACGGTTCTATGGCTACACCTTC . 14 TRBJ1-2 TRBV3-1/TRBV3-2 .
CASSIGQEYNSPLHF TGTGCCAGCAGCATCGGACAGGAGTATAATTCACCCCTCCACTTT few 15 TRBJ1-6 TRBV9 TRBD1
CASKGSPIRGEQYF TGTGCCAGCAAGGGTTCACCGATTAGGGGCGAGCAGTACTTC . 14 TRBJ2-7 TRBV2 .
CSVITDREYDEQYF TGCAGCGTGATTACGGACAGGGAATATGACGAGCAGTACTTC . 14 TRBJ2-7 TRBV29-1 TRBD1
CASSRGTASSPLHF TGTGCCAGCAGCCGCGGGACAGCCTCTTCACCCCTCCACTTT few 14 TRBJ1-6 TRBV3-1/TRBV3-2 TRBD1
CASSQGGQGAYGNTIYF TGTGCCAGCAGCCAAGGTGGACAGGGTGCCTATGGAAACACCATATATTTT . 17 TRBJ1-3 TRBV3-1/TRBV3-2 TRBD1
CASSLSLAGEGTQYF TGTGCCAGCAGTTTATCACTAGCGGGGGAGGGGACCCAGTACTTC once 15 TRBJ2-5 TRBV27 TRBD2
CASSQEGSIATNEKLFF TGCGCCAGCAGCCAAGAGGGCAGTATTGCAACTAATGAAAAACTGTTTTTT . 17 TRBJ1-4 TRBV4-1 .
CASSAGRMNTEAFF TGTGCCAGCAGTGCGGGACGGATGAACACTGAAGCTTTCTTT . 14 TRBJ1-1 TRBV27 .
CASSLPGGQETQYF TGTGCCAGCAGCTTACCAGGGGGTCAAGAGACCCAGTACTTC . 14 TRBJ2-5 TRBV11-3 TRBD1
CASSQDLTVSNSPLHF TGCGCCAGCAGCCAAGATCTGACAGTCTCCAATTCACCCCTCCACTTT . 16 TRBJ1-6 TRBV4-1 .
CASSLDGATPTDTQYF TGTGCCAGCAGCTTAGATGGGGCCACCCCGACAGATACGCAGTATTTT . 16 TRBJ2-3 TRBV11-3 .
CASSLIRNTDTQYF TGTGCCAGCAGCTTAATCAGGAACACAGATACGCAGTATTTT once 14 TRBJ2-3 TRBV11-3 .